A single sample is the source of the 24 T cell receptor beta chains below, sequenced in a study of regulatory T cells in long-lasting Graves disease. This sample's time point: newly diagnosed GD, antithyroid drugs for less than 3 months. There was RNA extracted from PBMCs, and the TCR library was made from it. Sequencing libraries for TCR beta were prepared with iRepertoire HTBI primers and Arm-PCR of CDR3 regions. MiXCR, run by TCRdb on the multiplex PCR reads, gives a single entry per CDR3 protein. The data contain 500,000 or so distinct CDR3 sequences, around 16% of them singletons. These same data were also listed under a study on T cells in Graves' hyperthyroidism and ophthalmopathy.

The sample here was peripheral blood mononuclear cells (PBMCs), taken at new diagnosis, from a patient treated with antithyroid drugs. These TCRs come from a woman aged 40 to 65 with Graves disease.

The chain links TRBV5-1 to TRBJ2-3, with a weak D call TRBD2 (5 bases). V was shortened by 6 bases and J by 6 bases, with 11 bases between the two germline ends. This CDR3 is built from 12 residues. Germline V CDR1 and CDR2: SGHRS, YFSETQ. Written as DNA, the CDR3 is TGCGCCAGCAAGATTAGCGACGATACGCAGTATTTT. Its translation: CASKISDDTQYF.

This clonotype was recorded many times. The chain is built from TRBV29-1 and TRBJ2-3, with D tentatively TRBD1 (5 bases). In germline, CDR1 is SQVTM, CDR2 ANQGSEA. Trimming shortened V by 4 bases and J by 5 bases, and 13 bases separated the two germline ends. This CDR3 comprises 13 residues. CDR3: CSVGGQGGDTQYF. The CDR3 DNA sequence: TGCAGCGTTGGTGGTCAGGGTGGAGATACGCAGTATTTT.

This clonotype was seen ten or more times. The CDR3, as DNA: TGCAGTGCTCGTGCCGGGACTAGCGGGGGCCGCACAGATACGCAGTATTTT. Translated: CSARAGTSGGRTDTQYF. The rearrangement links TRBV20-1 to TRBJ2-3; 14 nucleotides match TRBD2. This CDR3 contains 17 residues. Per germline, CDR1 DFQATT and CDR2 SNEGSKA (reference sequence). The J segment lost 1 base and the V segment lost 5 bases, leaving 8 bases of the junction unmatched.

This clonotype was seen a few times. The rearrangement uses TRBV5-6 and TRBJ1-5; TRBD1 is a possible D gene (5 bases). CDR3 length equals 16 residues. V shed 2 bases and J shed 1 base, with 13 bases lying between them. Germline assignment: CDR1 SGHDT and CDR2 YYEEEE. DNA for the CDR3: TGTGCCAGCAGCTTAAGACTCCGGGACAGCAATCAGCCCCAGCATTTT. It encodes CASSLRLRDSNQPQHF.

The gene calls are TRBV12-3 or TRBV12-4 and TRBJ2-7; D is perhaps TRBD2 (5 bases). V lost 6 bases and J lost 7, with 19 bases in between. The CDR3 is 14 amino acids. In DNA, the CDR3 is TGTGCCAGCAGACAGACGGGGAGAAGTGAAGAGCAGTACTTC. It is translated as CASRQTGRSEEQYF.

The genes are TRBV12-3 or TRBV12-4 and TRBJ2-1; D possibly corresponds to TRBD1 (6 bases). Trimming stripped 9 bases from V and 4 bases from J, with 16 bases between. The CDR3 is 14 amino acids. The CDR3 DNA follows: TGTGCCAGTGTGGGGCAGGGGAAATACAATGAGCAGTTCTTC. Its protein is CASVGQGKYNEQFF.

This clonotype was found a few times. The chain couples TRBV5-1 to TRBJ1-3, with D maybe TRBD1 (6 bases). This CDR3 comprises 15 residues. Germline V gene sequence: CDR1 SGHRS, CDR2 YFSETQ. V was clipped by 0 bases and J by 4 bases, with 11 bases between them. The CDR3, as DNA: TGCGCCAGCAGCTTGGCTGGGGGCGAAGGAAACACCATATATTTT. The encoded protein is CASSLAGGEGNTIYF.

This clonotype was counted many times. This sequence joins TRBV12-3 or TRBV12-4 and TRBJ2-1; 8 bases fit TRBD2. V lost 5 bases to trimming and J lost 7 bases; unmatched junction nucleotides: 7. The CDR3 is 14 amino acids. This CDR3 is CASSTREGGNEQFF. CDR3 DNA sequence: TGTGCCAGCAGTACCCGGGAGGGCGGGAATGAGCAGTTCTTC.

The rearrangement links TRBV3-1 to TRBJ2-1; D call uncertain. The CDR3 consists of 15 residues. Deletions cut 0 bases from V and 4 bases from J, with 10 bases between. Germline V lookup: CDR1 LGHDT, CDR2 YNNKEL (reference sequence). CDR3 sequence (DNA): TGTGCCAGCAGCCAAGAGTTAGGGCCGTACAATGAGCAGTTCTTC. Its protein product is CASSQELGPYNEQFF.

Remarks on this clonotype: Given a much more abundant clone one base away, this may be a read error. This chain uses TRBV12-3 or TRBV12-4 with TRBJ2-5; maybe TRBD2 (5 bases). Trimming left V 4 bases short and J 11 bases short, with 23 bases between. The length of the CDR3 is 15 residues. The CDR3 sequence: CASSYDYAFYNEQYF. Written as DNA, the CDR3 is TGTGCCAGCAGTTACGACTATGCCTTTTACAATGAGCAGTACTTC.

This clonotype was observed at least ten times. V gene TRBV7-3 combines with J gene TRBJ1-2, with D unresolved. The CDR3 is 15 amino acids. Germline-derived CDR1 and CDR2 are SGHTA and FQGTGA. Between the trimmed V and J ends, which lost 0 bases and 11 bases, there was a span of 19 bases. The CDR3 spells CASSLTPTGPLGYTF. DNA for the CDR3: TGTGCCAGCAGCTTAACCCCAACGGGCCCCCTCGGTTACACCTTC.

Points on this clonotype: This may stem from a read error, because a much larger clone lies one nucleotide away. The CDR3 here is CASSLTSRRNEQYF. In DNA, the CDR3 is TGTGCCAGCAGCTTAACCAGTAGGAGGAATGAGCAGTACTTC. The chain joins TRBV13 to TRBJ2-7, with D perhaps TRBD2 (5 bases). CDR1 is PRHDT and CDR2 is FYEKMQ in the germline V gene (reference sequence). This CDR3 spans 14 amino acids. Between the trimmed V and J ends, which lost 2 bases and 7 bases, there was a span of 15 bases.

This clonotype was observed many times. The chain has TRBV10-3 and TRBJ1-1; D remains ambiguous. Germline assignment: CDR1 ENHRY and CDR2 SYGVKD. V lost 0 bases to trimming and J lost 8 bases, with 7 bases between them. This CDR3 comprises 12 residues. Written as DNA, the CDR3 is TGTGCCATCAGTGAGTCAAGGGTGGAAGCTTTCTTT. Translating gives CAISESRVEAFF.

In this sample, this clonotype turned up many times. The genes are TRBV5-5 and TRBJ1-3, with 7 nucleotides matching TRBD1. With 0 bases clipped from V and 3 bases from J, the junction kept 3 bases outside the gene matches. This CDR3 comprises 15 residues. Germline lookup yields CDR1 SGHKS and CDR2 YYEKEE (reference sequence). CDR3 bases: TGTGCCAGCAGCTTGGAGGGGGCAAGTGGAAACACCATATATTTT. It translates to CASSLEGASGNTIYF.

In its sample, this clonotype was seen many times. V gene TRBV6-5 combines with J gene TRBJ1-1; D gene uncertain. The CDR3 is 15 amino acids. From germline, CDR1 is MNHEY and CDR2 SVGAGI. V lost 3 bases and J 4 bases, leaving 15 bases between the germline ends. CDR3 loop: CASSYVGRLGTEAFF. The CDR3 DNA reads as TGTGCCAGCAGTTATGTCGGGCGGCTAGGCACTGAAGCTTTCTTT.

About this clonotype: One base away lies a much larger clone, so this may be a sequencing read error. This sequence joins TRBV6-2 or TRBV6-3 and TRBJ2-7; 11 bases agree with TRBD2. This CDR3 comprises 15 residues. Germline CDR1 reads MNHEY; CDR2 reads SVGEGT. The V segment lost 2 bases and the J segment 7 bases; nucleotides outside the gene matches: 7. The CDR3 nucleotides are TGTGCCAGCAGTTACCCGACTAGCGGGGTCTATGAGCAGTACTTC. Translating gives CASSYPTSGVYEQYF.

This clonotype appeared once. The chain couples TRBV14 to TRBJ2-2; D uncertain. The CDR3 covers 13 residues. V shed 4 bases and J shed 7 bases, with 10 bases lying between them. Germline V gene lookup returns CDR1 SGHDN and CDR2 FVKESK. The CDR3 coding sequence is TGTGCCAGCAGCCCAGGTGGTGGCGGGGAGCTGTTTTTT. Translated: CASSPGGGGELFF.

This clonotype was detected many times. The CDR3: CASSPPRGPYEQYF. The DNA of the CDR3 is TGTGCCAGCTCCCCTCCCAGGGGGCCCTACGAGCAGTACTTC. The chain recombines TRBV18 with TRBJ2-7; 8 bases map to TRBD1. Germline values: CDR1 KGHSH, CDR2 LQKENI. J gave up 2 bases and V 6 bases, and 6 bases lay outside the gene matches. There are 14 residues in the CDR3.

This clonotype has at least ten counts. The chain employs TRBV2 and TRBJ2-7; D not certain. Germline assignment: CDR1 SNHLY and CDR2 FYNNEI. Trimming removed 8 bases from V and 2 bases from J, with 7 bases in between. The CDR3 is 11 residues long. CDR3 nucleotide sequence: TGTGCCAGCTTTGAGGCCTACGAGCAGTACTTC. Translating gives CASFEAYEQYF.

The chain's CDR3 is CASSLGGGKNEQYF. The DNA of the CDR3 is TGTGCCAGCAGCTTGGGCGGGGGGAAGAACGAGCAGTACTTC. V is TRBV7-3 and J is TRBJ2-7, with TRBD2 identical over 8 bases. The CDR3 is made up of 14 amino acids. CDR1 is SGHTA, CDR2 FQGTGA, per germline. V was clipped by 3 bases and J by 5 bases; unmatched bases: 6.

The chain is built from TRBV30 and TRBJ2-7; TRBD1 might be the D (6 bases). The V and J ends lost 6 bases and 3 bases respectively, with 18 bases between them. The CDR3 extends over 14 amino acids. Germline values: CDR1 GTSNPN, CDR2 SVGIG (reference sequence). CDR3 bases: TGTGCCTGTCAGACCAGGGGACGCTTCTACGAGCAGTACTTC. Translated, it gives CACQTRGRFYEQYF.

This clonotype was found many times. The chain links TRBV13 to TRBJ2-3; 10 bases agree with TRBD1. The CDR3 consists of 17 residues. The V and J ends lost 4 bases and 5 bases, in that order; junction bases with no gene match: 12. The germline V gene encodes CDR1 PRHDT and CDR2 FYEKMQ (reference sequence). As DNA, the CDR3 is TGTGCCAGCAGCTCTTCTCCCGGGACAGGGGATGGAGATACGCAGTATTTT. This encodes CASSSSPGTGDGDTQYF.

The CDR3 loop is CASSYFVGQVLWDTGELFF. The CDR3 nucleotides are TGTGCCAGCAGTTACTTTGTGGGACAGGTTCTTTGGGACACCGGGGAGCTGTTTTTT. The chain combines TRBV6-2 or TRBV6-3 with TRBJ2-2; the match to TRBD1 covers 8 bases. Per germline, CDR1 MNHEY and CDR2 SVGEGT. The CDR3 sequence is 19 residues long. With V trimmed by 1 base and J by 3 bases, 13 bases remained unmatched.

The V and J genes are TRBV7-3 and TRBJ1-2; D is uncertain. CDR3 length equals 15 residues. V was pared by 5 bases and J by 5 bases, with 18 bases between. The V gene's germline CDR1 is SGHTA and CDR2 FQGTGA. CDR3 nucleotides: TGTGCCAGCAGCCCCTCCCCGGCAGAAAGTTATGGCTACACCTTC. Its translation is CASSPSPAESYGYTF.